These 2 T cell receptor beta chains were all obtained from the same sample, sequenced in a study of CD8 T cells in ankylosing spondylitis. From the 5' RACE reads, TCRdb called clonotypes with MiXCR, one entry per CDR3 protein. The repertoire consists of roughly 220,000 distinct CDR3 sequences, with 10% to 13% occurring once and the leading ten covering 20% to 25%. Sequencing was carried out using blood, either unsorted or a sorted T cell fraction (not recorded which). The receptors come from a male donor with ankylosing spondylitis or in good health (not recorded which).

This clonotype was detected only a few times. The J gene is TRBJ2-3, the V gene TRBV7-2; 8 bases fit TRBD2. The CDR3 length is 16 residues. The germline CDR1 and CDR2 sequences are SGHTA and FQGNSA. V lost 0 bases, J lost 3 bases, and 5 bases stayed unmatched. CDR3 DNA: TGTGCCAGCAGCTTAGCGGGGACTAGGGATACAGATACGCAGTATTTT. Its translation: CASSLAGTRDTDTQYF.

This clonotype was seen ten or more times. The chain combines TRBV3-1 with TRBJ2-3, with D possibly TRBD2 on 5 matching bases. Germline values: CDR1 LGHDT, CDR2 YNNKEL (reference sequence). This CDR3 is built from 16 residues. The V gene lost 2 bases and the J gene lost 2 bases, with 14 bases spanning the gap. The CDR3 is CASSQFAASPTDTQYF. The CDR3 region has the DNA TGTGCCAGCAGCCAATTTGCGGCTAGCCCCACAGATACGCAGTATTTT.